Listed here are 28 T cell receptor beta chains from one sample, sequenced in a study of Graves' ophthalmopathy and Graves' hyperthyroidism. RNA served as the template for amplifying TCR beta CDR3 regions. The first-round RT-PCR employed HTBI primers together with the Qiagen OneStep RT-PCR kit. A multiplex PCR was then performed as the second round. TCRdb reanalysed the multiplex PCR reads using MiXCR and keeps one entry per CDR3 protein. The sample shows 200,000 to 250,000 distinct CDR3 sequences, around a fifth of them seen only once. The source material was peripheral blood. These receptors all stem from a woman in her fifties or sixties with Graves' ophthalmopathy.

This clonotype was observed at least ten times. The genes are TRBV6-1 and TRBJ1-2; D gene unclear. The CDR3 consists of 13 residues. Trimming shortened V by 6 bases and J by 7 bases, and 15 bases separated the two germline ends. Germline values: CDR1 MNHNS, CDR2 SASEGT. CDR3 coding DNA: TGTGCCAGCAGGAAGAATCGAGATGGTGGCTACACCTTC. It encodes CASRKNRDGGYTF.

This clonotype was observed many times. The chain recombines TRBV7-3 with TRBJ1-1, with a weak D call TRBD1 (6 bases). CDR3 length: 15 residues. The V gene's germline CDR1 is SGHTA and CDR2 FQGTGA. V dropped 5 bases and J dropped 1 base, with 14 bases sitting between them. CDR3 amino acids: CASSLMGAKNTEAFF. CDR3 nucleotide sequence: TGTGCCAGCAGCCTAATGGGGGCAAAGAACACTGAAGCTTTCTTT.

V and J are TRBV6-1 and TRBJ1-2; the D gene is possibly TRBD1 (5 bases). Germline assignment: CDR1 MNHNS and CDR2 SASEGT. Trimming took 1 base from V and 4 from J, leaving 10 bases between them. The CDR3 sequence is 14 residues long. CDR3 bases: TGTGCCAGCAGTGAAGTGCAGGGCGGCTATGGCTACACCTTC. Its protein product is CASSEVQGGYGYTF.

This clonotype was recorded many times. This chain uses TRBV2 with TRBJ1-1; tentative D call: TRBD1 (6 bases). Looked up from germline, CDR1 is SNHLY and CDR2 is FYNNEI. The germline V and J ends were trimmed by 3 bases and 2 bases, with 16 bases remaining between them. This CDR3 comprises 16 residues. The CDR3 DNA reads as TGTGCCAGCAGTGACCCGGACAGCGGATTTAACACTGAAGCTTTCTTT. It codes for CASSDPDSGFNTEAFF.

The rearrangement uses TRBV27 and TRBJ1-1; D is uncertain. V was trimmed by 5 bases and J by 4 bases, leaving 11 bases between them. This CDR3 is built from 13 residues. Germline CDR1 MNHEY, CDR2 SMNVEV (reference sequence). The CDR3 DNA reads TGTGCCAGCAGTCAGACGGGGAGCACTGAAGCTTTCTTT. It encodes CASSQTGSTEAFF.

This clonotype was observed many times. J is TRBJ2-5 and V is TRBV7-2; TRBD2 matches at 11 bases. V shed 5 bases and J 5 bases; nucleotides not matched to a gene: 10. The CDR3 contains 16 residues. The V gene's germline CDR1 is SGHTA and CDR2 FQGNSA. The CDR3 DNA reads TGTGCCAGCAGCCCAACTAGCGGGAGAGGGTTGGAGACCCAGTACTTC. It yields the protein CASSPTSGRGLETQYF.

This clonotype was detected many times. This chain joins TRBV6-1 and TRBJ2-7, with 11 bases identical to TRBD1. The CDR3 is made up of 14 amino acids. Germline CDR1 and CDR2: MNHNS and SASEGT. The ends lost 7 bases at V and 6 bases at J; junction bases unmatched: 8. CDR3 nucleotide sequence: TGTGCCAGCACCCCGGGACAGGGGGTCCTCGAGCAGTACTTC. It yields the protein CASTPGQGVLEQYF.

This clonotype was counted many times. J is TRBJ2-7 and V is TRBV3-1; D possibly corresponds to TRBD1 (5 bases). This CDR3 is 14 amino acids long. V lost 1 base and J lost 4, with 11 bases in between. Per the germline V gene, CDR1 is LGHDT and CDR2 is YNNKEL (reference sequence). The CDR3 nucleotides read TGTGCCAGCAGCCAAGGCAGGGCCTCGTACGAGCAGTACTTC. Its protein is CASSQGRASYEQYF.

This clonotype appeared many times. This rearrangement joins TRBV15 to TRBJ1-2; 9 nucleotides align to TRBD1. Germline lookup yields CDR1 LNHNV and CDR2 YYDKDF (reference sequence). This CDR3 contains 15 residues. V was clipped by 6 bases and J by 4 bases; unmatched bases: 9. The CDR3 sequence: CATRPVQGAGYGYTF. The CDR3 DNA reads as TGTGCCACCAGACCGGTACAGGGGGCCGGCTATGGCTACACCTTC.

This clonotype was seen only a few times. This chain connects TRBV18 to TRBJ2-4, with D maybe TRBD2 (5 bases). V was pared by 0 bases and J by 0 bases, with 6 bases between. Germline V gene lookup returns CDR1 KGHSH and CDR2 LQKENI. CDR3 length: 15 residues. The CDR3 coding sequence is TGTGCCAGCTCACCACCCGAGGGAGCCAAAAACATTCAGTACTTC. It encodes CASSPPEGAKNIQYF.

The chain uses TRBV10-3 and TRBJ1-1; D ambiguous. V was pared by 8 bases and J by 1 base, with 20 bases between. The germline gives CDR1 ENHRY, CDR2 SYGVKD. This CDR3 contains 16 residues. The CDR3 reads CAIHPSWLTENTEAFF. CDR3 in DNA: TGTGCCATCCACCCATCATGGTTAACAGAGAACACTGAAGCTTTCTTT.

This clonotype was recorded at least ten times. The chain is built from TRBV20-1 and TRBJ1-1; TRBD1 agrees at 7 bases. The CDR3 contains 12 residues. Unmatched junction bases numbered 4, after V lost 2 bases and J lost 7 bases. Per the germline V gene, CDR1 is DFQATT and CDR2 is SNEGSKA (reference sequence). Here the CDR3 DNA reads TGCAGTGCTAGACCCCAGGGGGTTGAAGCTTTCTTT. It specifies CSARPQGVEAFF.

The genes are TRBV27 and TRBJ2-2; no definite D call. The CDR3 length is 15 residues. V was shortened by 0 bases and J by 5 bases, with 10 bases between the two germline ends. Germline V lookup: CDR1 MNHEY, CDR2 SMNVEV (reference sequence). CDR3 nucleotide sequence: TGTGCCAGCAGTTTATCGACCCAAGGGACCGGGGAGCTGTTTTTT. Amino acids: CASSLSTQGTGELFF.

This clonotype was recorded many times. The chain recombines TRBV2 with TRBJ2-2, with 9 bases that match TRBD2. Per the germline V gene, CDR1 is SNHLY and CDR2 is FYNNEI. The CDR3 length is 15 residues. J lost 2 bases, V lost 4 bases, and 2 bases had no gene match. The CDR3 nucleotides read TGTGCCAGCAGTGGACTAGCGGATAACACCGGGGAGCTGTTTTTT. It encodes CASSGLADNTGELFF.

Many counts were recorded for this clonotype. The chain uses TRBV12-3 or TRBV12-4 and TRBJ2-7; D gene unclear. The CDR3 sequence is 11 residues long. The germline V and J ends were trimmed by 6 bases and 6 bases, with 9 bases remaining between them. CDR3 region: CASSGASEQYF. CDR3 nucleotide sequence: TGTGCCAGCAGCGGCGCCAGCGAGCAGTACTTC.

The chain recombines TRBV29-1 with TRBJ1-1; 7 bases fit TRBD1. Germline V CDR1 and CDR2: SQVTM, ANQGSEA. The CDR3 has 14 residues. The J segment lost 4 bases and the V segment lost 7 bases, leaving 12 bases of the junction unmatched. CDR3: CSAEKGQGGTEAFF. The CDR3 DNA reads as TGCAGCGCCGAAAAGGGGCAGGGGGGCACTGAAGCTTTCTTT.

This clonotype was recorded a few times. J is TRBJ1-3 and V is TRBV5-1; TRBD1 aligns across 7 bases. The germline V gene has CDR1 SGHRS and CDR2 YFSETQ. V shed 4 bases, J shed 2 bases, and the junction held 0 bases outside the gene matches. This CDR3 spans 13 amino acids. The chain's CDR3 is CASSQGAGNTIYF. In DNA form, the CDR3 reads TGCGCCAGCAGCCAGGGGGCTGGAAACACCATATATTTT.

This clonotype was seen once. The chain carries TRBV7-6 and TRBJ2-6; 11 bases line up with TRBD1. In germline, CDR1 is SGHVS, CDR2 FNYEAQ. V was clipped by 5 bases and J by 4 bases; unmatched bases: 4. This CDR3 is 16 amino acids long. The CDR3: CASSGTGGVGANVLTF. CDR3 in DNA: TGTGCCAGCAGCGGGACAGGGGGTGTGGGGGCCAACGTCCTGACTTTC.

There are many counts of this clonotype. This sequence joins TRBV20-1 and TRBJ2-6, with D perhaps TRBD1 or TRBD2 (6 bases each). Germline assignment: CDR1 DFQATT and CDR2 SNEGSKA (reference sequence). The CDR3 sequence is 15 residues long. V gave up 5 bases and J gave up 0 bases, with 11 bases separating them. CDR3 nucleotides: TGCAGTGCTGGAGGGGGGAGCTCTGGGGCCAACGTCCTGACTTTC. Its protein is CSAGGGSSGANVLTF.

This clonotype came up many times. The chain carries TRBV30 and TRBJ1-3; D is unclear. The CDR3 spans 12 residues. The V gene's germline CDR1 is GTSNPN and CDR2 SVGIG (reference sequence). With 4 bases removed from V and 0 bases from J, the gap between germline ends came to 4 bases. CDR3 residues: CAWTASGNTIYF. The CDR3 DNA reads as TGTGCCTGGACCGCCTCTGGAAACACCATATATTTT. The complete variable domain, with remaining parts taken from reference TRBV30 and TRBJ1-3, reads SQTIHQWPATLVQPVGSPLSLECTVEGTSNPNLYWYRQAAGRGLQLLFYSVGIGQISSEVPQNLSASRPQDRQFILSSKKLLLSDSGFYLCAWTASGNTIYFGEGSWLTVV.

This clonotype was seen ten or more times. This chain connects TRBV7-2 to TRBJ2-5; the match to TRBD2 covers 9 bases. CDR3 length: 14 residues. CDR1 and CDR2 (germline): SGHTA, FQGNSA. Trimming took 5 bases from V and 5 from J; bases not matched to a gene: 6. As DNA, the CDR3 is TGTGCCAGCAGCCGGGGGGCGGGAGGGGAGACCCAGTACTTC. Protein sequence: CASSRGAGGETQYF.

This clonotype was recorded at least ten times. This chain links TRBV28 with TRBJ1-3, with D unclear. This CDR3 region has 12 residues. Trimming took 10 bases from V and 4 from J, leaving 11 bases between them. Germline CDR1 is MDHEN and CDR2 is SYDVKM. The DNA for the CDR3 is TGTGCCACCGCCCTGTCCGGAAACACCATATATTTT. Translated, it gives CATALSGNTIYF. The whole variable domain, filled in from reference TRBV28 and TRBJ1-3, reads DVKVTQSSRYLVKRTGEKVFLECVQDMDHENMFWYRQDPGLGLRLIYFSYDVKMKEKGDIPEGYSVSREKKERFSLILESASTNQTSMYLCATALSGNTIYFGEGSWLTVV.

This clonotype was counted at least ten times. This chain connects TRBV19 to TRBJ2-7; D uncertain. CDR1 is LNHDA and CDR2 is SQIVND in the germline V gene (reference sequence). This CDR3 region has 11 residues. V was trimmed by 3 bases and J by 5 bases, leaving 5 bases between them. The CDR3 here is CASSIFNEQYF. The CDR3, as DNA: TGTGCCAGTAGTATCTTCAACGAGCAGTACTTC.

The chain uses TRBV5-1 and TRBJ2-7; 9 bases fit TRBD2. The CDR3 spans 15 residues. The junction had 11 bases not matched to a gene; V was cut back by 4 bases and J by 6 bases. The germline V gene encodes CDR1 SGHRS and CDR2 YFSETQ. The CDR3 sequence is CASSPGGGLAIEQYF. DNA of the CDR3: TGCGCCAGCAGCCCGGGGGGAGGACTAGCGATCGAGCAGTACTTC.

This clonotype showed up many times. The CDR3, as DNA: TGTGCCAGCAGCCGAATGACAGGGCCCAGCTCCTATAATTCACCCCTCCACTTT. As protein: CASSRMTGPSSYNSPLHF. The chain carries TRBV7-8 and TRBJ1-6; 7 bases fit TRBD1. J was trimmed by 0 bases and V by 5 bases; bases with no gene match: 10. The CDR3 extends over 18 amino acids. Germline V gene sequence: CDR1 SGHVS, CDR2 FQNEAQ.

This clonotype has at least ten counts. The chain has TRBV6-1 and TRBJ2-5, with a tentative D call TRBD2 (6 bases). Trimming took off 7 bases at V and 2 bases at J, with 14 bases between the two ends. This CDR3 region has 14 residues. Germline CDR1 reads MNHNS; CDR2 reads SASEGT. The CDR3 DNA follows: TGTGCCAGCACAACCTGGGGGGTACAAGAGACCCAGTACTTC. Translating it yields CASTTWGVQETQYF.

This clonotype was recorded at least ten times. This chain joins TRBV12-3 or TRBV12-4 and TRBJ1-6; D might be TRBD1 (5 bases). V shed 3 bases and J shed 9 bases, with 9 bases lying between them. The CDR3 sequence is 13 residues long. This CDR3 is CASSLGEGSPLHF. The CDR3 DNA reads TGTGCCAGCAGTTTGGGGGAGGGTTCACCCCTCCACTTT.

This CDR3 is CASRRDWQETQYF. In DNA form, the CDR3 reads TGTGCCAGCAGAAGGGACTGGCAAGAGACCCAGTACTTC. The V call is TRBV5-4, the J call TRBJ2-5; TRBD2 is a possible D gene (6 bases). Per germline, CDR1 SGHNT and CDR2 YYREEE (reference sequence). The V end lost 5 bases, the J end lost 2 bases, and 10 bases lay between the germline ends. The CDR3 runs to 13 residues.